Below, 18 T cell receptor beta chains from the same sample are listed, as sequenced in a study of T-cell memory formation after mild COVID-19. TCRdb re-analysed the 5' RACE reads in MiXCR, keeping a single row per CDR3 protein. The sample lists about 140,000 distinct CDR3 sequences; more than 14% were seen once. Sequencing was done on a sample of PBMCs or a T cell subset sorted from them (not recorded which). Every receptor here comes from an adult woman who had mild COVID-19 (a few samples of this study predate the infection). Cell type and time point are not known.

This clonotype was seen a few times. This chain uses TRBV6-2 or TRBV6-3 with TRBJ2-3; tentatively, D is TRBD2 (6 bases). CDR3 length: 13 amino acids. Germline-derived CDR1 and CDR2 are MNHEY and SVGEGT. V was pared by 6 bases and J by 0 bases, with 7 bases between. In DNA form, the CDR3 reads TGTGCCAGCAGGGGGACTAGCACAGATACGCAGTATTTT. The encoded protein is CASRGTSTDTQYF.

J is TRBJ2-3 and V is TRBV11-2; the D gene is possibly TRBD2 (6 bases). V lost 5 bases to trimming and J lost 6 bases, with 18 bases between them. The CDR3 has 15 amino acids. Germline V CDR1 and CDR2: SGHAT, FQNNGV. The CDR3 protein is CASSQKGLSYDTQYF. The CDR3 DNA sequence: TGTGCCAGCAGCCAAAAAGGACTATCATACGATACGCAGTATTTT. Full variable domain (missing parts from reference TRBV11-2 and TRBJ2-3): EAGVAQSPRYKIIEKRQSVAFWCNPISGHATLYWYQQILGQGPKLLIQFQNNGVVDDSQLPKDRFSAERLKGVDSTLKIQPAKLEDSAVYLCASSQKGLSYDTQYFGPGTRLTVL.

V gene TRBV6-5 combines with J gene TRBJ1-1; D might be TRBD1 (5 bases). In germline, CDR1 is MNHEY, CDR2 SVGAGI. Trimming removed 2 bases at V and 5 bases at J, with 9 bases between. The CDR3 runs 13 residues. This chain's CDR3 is CASSYRGHTEAFF. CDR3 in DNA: TGTGCCAGCAGTTACAGGGGCCATACTGAAGCTTTCTTT.

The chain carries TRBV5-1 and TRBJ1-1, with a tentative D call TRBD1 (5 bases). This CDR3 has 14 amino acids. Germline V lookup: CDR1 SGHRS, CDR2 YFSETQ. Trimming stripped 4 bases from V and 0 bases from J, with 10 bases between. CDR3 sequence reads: CASSKDKLNTEAFF. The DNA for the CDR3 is TGCGCCAGCAGCAAGGACAAGTTGAACACTGAAGCTTTCTTT.

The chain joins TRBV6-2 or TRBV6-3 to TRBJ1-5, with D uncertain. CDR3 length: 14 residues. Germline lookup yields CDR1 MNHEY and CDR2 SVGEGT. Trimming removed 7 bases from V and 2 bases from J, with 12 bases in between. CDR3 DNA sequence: TGTGCCAGCAATCCTGGGAGGGGCAATCAGCCCCAGCATTTT. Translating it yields CASNPGRGNQPQHF.

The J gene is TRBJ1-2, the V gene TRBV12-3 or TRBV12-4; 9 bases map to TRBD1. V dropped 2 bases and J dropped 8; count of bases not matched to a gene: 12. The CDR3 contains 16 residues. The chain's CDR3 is CASSLYDRGISRGYTF. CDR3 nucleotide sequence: TGTGCCAGCAGTTTATACGACAGGGGGATTTCGCGGGGCTACACCTTC.

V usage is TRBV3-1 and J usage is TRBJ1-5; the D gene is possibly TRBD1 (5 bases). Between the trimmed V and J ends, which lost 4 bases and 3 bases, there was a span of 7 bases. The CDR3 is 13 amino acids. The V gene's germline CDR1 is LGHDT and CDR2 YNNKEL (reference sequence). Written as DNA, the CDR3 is TGTGCCAGCAGCCGGGACGTCAATCAGCCCCAGCATTTT. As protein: CASSRDVNQPQHF.

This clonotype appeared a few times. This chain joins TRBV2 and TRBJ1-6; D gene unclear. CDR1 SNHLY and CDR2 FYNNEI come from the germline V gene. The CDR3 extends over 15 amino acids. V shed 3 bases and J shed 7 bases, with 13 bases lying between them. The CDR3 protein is CASSEGISLNSPLHF. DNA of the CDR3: TGTGCCAGCAGTGAGGGGATATCCCTCAATTCACCCCTCCACTTT.

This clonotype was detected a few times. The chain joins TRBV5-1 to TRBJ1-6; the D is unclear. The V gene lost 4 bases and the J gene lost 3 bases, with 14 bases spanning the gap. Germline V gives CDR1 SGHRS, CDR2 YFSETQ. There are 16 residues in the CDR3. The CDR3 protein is CASSVQGLDYNSPLHF. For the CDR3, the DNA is TGCGCCAGCAGCGTGCAAGGCTTAGACTATAATTCACCCCTCCACTTT.

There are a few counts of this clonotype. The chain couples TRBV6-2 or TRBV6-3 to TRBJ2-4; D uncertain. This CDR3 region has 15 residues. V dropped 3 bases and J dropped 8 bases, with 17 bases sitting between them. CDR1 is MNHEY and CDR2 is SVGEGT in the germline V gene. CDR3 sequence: CASSYLFRSSDIQYF. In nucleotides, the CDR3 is TGTGCCAGCAGTTATCTCTTCCGGTCTTCGGACATTCAGTACTTC.

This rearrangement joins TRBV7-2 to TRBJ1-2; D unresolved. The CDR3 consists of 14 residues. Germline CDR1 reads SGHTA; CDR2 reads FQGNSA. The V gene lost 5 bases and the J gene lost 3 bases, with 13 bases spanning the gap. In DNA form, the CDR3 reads TGTGCCAGCAGCACTCAGAGAGGACACTATGGCTACACCTTC. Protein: CASSTQRGHYGYTF.

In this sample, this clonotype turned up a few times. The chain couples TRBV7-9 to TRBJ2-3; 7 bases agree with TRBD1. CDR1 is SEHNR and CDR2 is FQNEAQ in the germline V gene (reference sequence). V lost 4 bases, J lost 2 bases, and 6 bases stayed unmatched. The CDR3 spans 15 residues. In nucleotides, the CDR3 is TGTGCCAGCAGCTCCTGGACAGGCCCCACAGATACGCAGTATTTT. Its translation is CASSSWTGPTDTQYF.

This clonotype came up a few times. CDR3 protein: CASNQYGEQGELFF. In DNA form, the CDR3 reads TGTGCCAGCAACCAATATGGCGAACAGGGGGAGCTGTTTTTT. The chain employs TRBV6-6 and TRBJ2-2; D remains unclear. V lost 7 bases to trimming and J lost 8 bases, with 17 bases between them. The germline V gene has CDR1 MNHNY and CDR2 SVGAGI (reference sequence). This CDR3 spans 14 amino acids.

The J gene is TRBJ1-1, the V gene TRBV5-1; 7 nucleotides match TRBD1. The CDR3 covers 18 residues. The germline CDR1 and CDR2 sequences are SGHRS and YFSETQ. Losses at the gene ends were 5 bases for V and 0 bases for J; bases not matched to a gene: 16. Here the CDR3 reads CASSLRMGRGLMNTEAFF. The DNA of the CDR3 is TGCGCCAGCAGTTTAAGGATGGGGAGGGGGCTAATGAACACTGAAGCTTTCTTT.

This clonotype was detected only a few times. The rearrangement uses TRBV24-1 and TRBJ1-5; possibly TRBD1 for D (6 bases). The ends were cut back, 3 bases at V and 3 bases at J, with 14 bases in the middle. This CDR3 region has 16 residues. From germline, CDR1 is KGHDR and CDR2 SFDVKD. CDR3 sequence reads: CATSDARQDPNQPQHF. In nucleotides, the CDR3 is TGTGCCACCAGTGATGCTCGACAGGACCCCAATCAGCCCCAGCATTTT.

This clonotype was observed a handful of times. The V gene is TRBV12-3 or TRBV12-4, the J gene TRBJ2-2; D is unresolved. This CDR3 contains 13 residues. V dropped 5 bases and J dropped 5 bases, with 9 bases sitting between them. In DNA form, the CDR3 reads TGTGCCAGCAGTCTTTCAGAGACCGGGGAGCTGTTTTTT. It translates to CASSLSETGELFF.

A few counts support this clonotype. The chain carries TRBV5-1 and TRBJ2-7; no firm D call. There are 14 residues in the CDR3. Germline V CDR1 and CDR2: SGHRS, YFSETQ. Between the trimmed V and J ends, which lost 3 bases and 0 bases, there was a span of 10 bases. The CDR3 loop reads CASSWTDSSYEQYF. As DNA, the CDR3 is TGCGCCAGCAGCTGGACCGATAGCTCCTACGAGCAGTACTTC.

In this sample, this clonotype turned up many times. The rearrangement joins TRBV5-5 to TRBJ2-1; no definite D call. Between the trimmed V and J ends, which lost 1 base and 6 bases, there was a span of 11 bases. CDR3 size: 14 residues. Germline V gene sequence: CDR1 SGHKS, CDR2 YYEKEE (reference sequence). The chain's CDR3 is CASSLSPDANEQFF. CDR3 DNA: TGTGCCAGCAGCTTGTCACCGGACGCCAATGAGCAGTTCTTC.